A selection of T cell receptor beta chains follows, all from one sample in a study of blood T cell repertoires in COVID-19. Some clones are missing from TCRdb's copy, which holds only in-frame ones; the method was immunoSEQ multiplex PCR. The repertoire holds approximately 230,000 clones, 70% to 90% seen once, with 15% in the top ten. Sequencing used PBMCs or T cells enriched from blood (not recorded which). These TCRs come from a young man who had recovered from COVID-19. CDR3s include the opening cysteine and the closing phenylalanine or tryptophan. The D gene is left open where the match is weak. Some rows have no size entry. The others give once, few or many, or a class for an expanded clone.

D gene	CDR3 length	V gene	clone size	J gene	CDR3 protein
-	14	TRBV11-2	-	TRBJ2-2	CASEWGDGTGELFF
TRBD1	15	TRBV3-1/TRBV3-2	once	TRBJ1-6	CASSLGTGLNSPLHF
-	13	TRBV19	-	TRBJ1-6	CASSIARSSYLHF
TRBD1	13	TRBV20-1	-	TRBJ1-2	CSASLQGHYGYTF
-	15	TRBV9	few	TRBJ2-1	CASSPRDSLYNEQFF
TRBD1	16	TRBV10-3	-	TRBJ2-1	CAISQGVGESYNEQFF
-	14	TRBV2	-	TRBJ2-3	CASSAGPEGDTQYF
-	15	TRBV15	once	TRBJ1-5	CATSRDFGETQPQHF
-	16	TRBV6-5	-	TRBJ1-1	CASSSGLLPRNTEAFF
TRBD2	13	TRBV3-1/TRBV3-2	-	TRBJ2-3	CASGLAGADTQYF
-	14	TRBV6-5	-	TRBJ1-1	CASSTYRVNTEAFF
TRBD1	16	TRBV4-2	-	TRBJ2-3	CASSHKDRGQADTQYF
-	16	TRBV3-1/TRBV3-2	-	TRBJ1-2	CASSPQAGGSRYGYTF
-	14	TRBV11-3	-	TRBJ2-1	CASSLIQGYNEQFF
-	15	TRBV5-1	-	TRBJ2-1	CASSLTGEPYNEQFF
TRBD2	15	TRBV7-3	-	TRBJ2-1	CASSGTSGIYNEQFF
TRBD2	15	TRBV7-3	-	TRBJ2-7	CASSLLAGPLYEQYF
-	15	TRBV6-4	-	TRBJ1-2	CASSVTAHSSYGYTF
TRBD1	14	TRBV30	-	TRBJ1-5	CAWTFNRGGQPQHF
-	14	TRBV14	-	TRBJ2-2	CASSQPSGTGELFF
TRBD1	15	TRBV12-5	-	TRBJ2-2	CASGLQGTNTGELFF
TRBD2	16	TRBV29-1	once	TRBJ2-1	CSVEDLGGSSYNEQFF
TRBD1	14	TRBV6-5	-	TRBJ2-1	CASSYRRGHNEQFF
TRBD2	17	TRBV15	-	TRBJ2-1	CATSSRQRGLAGREQFF
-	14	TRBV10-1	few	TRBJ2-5	CASSEQGGGETQYF
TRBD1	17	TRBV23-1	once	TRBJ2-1	CASSQIYGTGDRSEQFF
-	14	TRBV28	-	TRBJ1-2	CATKRGQLNYGYTF
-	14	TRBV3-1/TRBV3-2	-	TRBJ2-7	CASSQEPRSYEQYF
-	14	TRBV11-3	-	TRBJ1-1	CASSLDSANTEAFF
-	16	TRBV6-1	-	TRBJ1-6	CASSELGGVYNSPLHF
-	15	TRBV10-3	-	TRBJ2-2	CAISESGRGAGELFF